A single sample gave rise to the 27 T cell receptor beta chains below, sequenced in a study of PD-1 blockade in classical Hodgkin lymphoma. Noted time point: cycle 4 day 1 (C4D1), after 5 to 7 weeks of nivolumab. Brentuximab vedotin exposure varied among the patients, all of whom had relapsed after autologous stem cell transplantation. From thawed PBMCs, CD4+ T cells were purified using magnetic negative selection. Assay used: immunoSEQ multiplex PCR; TCRdb lists only in-frame clones, some missing. Here the sample spans about 18,000 clones, roughly 80% being singletons. Sequenced here: CD4+ T cells from blood, sampled before the fourth cycle of nivolumab. The receptor set was obtained from a human donor with classical Hodgkin lymphoma.

This clone was recorded once. The V call is TRBV18, the J call TRBJ2-7; TRBD2 matches 11 bases. The V and J ends lost 3 bases and 7 bases, in that order; junction bases with no gene match: 11. The CDR3 is 16 amino acids. CDR1 and CDR2 from the germline V gene are KGHSH and LQKENI. As DNA, the CDR3 is TGTGCCAGCTCACCCAACTTACTAGCGGGAGCGGGAGAGCAGTACTTC. This sequence encodes CASSPNLLAGAGEQYF.

This chain connects TRBV5-4 to TRBJ2-7; D not resolved. V lost 0 bases and J 7 bases, leaving 11 bases between the germline ends. This CDR3 contains 13 residues. CDR1 and CDR2 (germline): SGHNT, YYREEE (reference sequence). The CDR3 coding sequence is TGTGCCAGCAGCTTGGCCCCAGGCAGAGAGCAGTACTTC. Amino acid sequence: CASSLAPGREQYF.

This chain connects TRBV2 to TRBJ2-1, with TRBD2 identical over 8 bases. J was trimmed by 5 bases and V by 6 bases; bases with no gene match: 9. Germline CDR1 and CDR2: SNHLY and FYNNEI. CDR3 length: 15 residues. CDR3 sequence reads: CASSDQRERHNEQFF. In nucleotides, the CDR3 is TGTGCCAGCAGCGATCAGCGGGAGAGGCACAATGAGCAGTTCTTC.

The V and J genes are TRBV5-1 and TRBJ2-5, with TRBD2 matching 8 bases. CDR1 and CDR2 from the germline V gene are SGHRS and YFSETQ. The junction had 11 bases not matched to a gene; V was cut back by 2 bases and J by 5 bases. This CDR3 contains 16 residues. The CDR3 DNA sequence: TGCGCCAGCAGCTTCGATCAGCGGGAGTACTTTGAGACCCAGTACTTC. It translates to CASSFDQREYFETQYF.

The chain has TRBV18 and TRBJ2-7; D may be TRBD2 (5 bases). V gave up 0 bases and J gave up 5 bases, with 8 bases separating them. The germline V gene encodes CDR1 KGHSH and CDR2 LQKENI. The CDR3 length is 13 residues. The CDR3 protein is CASSPPAGNEQYF. The CDR3 nucleotides read TGTGCCAGCTCACCACCCGCCGGGAACGAGCAGTACTTC. Together with reference TRBV18 and TRBJ2-7, the CDR3 gives the full variable domain: NAGVMQNPRHLVRRRGQEARLRCSPMKGHSHVYWYRQLPEEGLKFMVYLQKENIIDESGMPKERFSAEFPKEGPSILRIQQVVRGDSAAYFCASSPPAGNEQYFGPGTRLTVT.

The V gene is TRBV6-1, the J gene TRBJ2-7; D may match TRBD1 or TRBD2 (5 bases each). Trimming took off 7 bases at V and 2 bases at J, with 18 bases between the two ends. Germline V gene lookup returns CDR1 MNHNS and CDR2 SASEGT. The CDR3 length is 15 residues. CDR3 nucleotides: TGTGCCAGCACCGAGGGATACAGGCCTCCCTACGAGCAGTACTTC. Translated: CASTEGYRPPYEQYF.

V is TRBV19 and J is TRBJ1-2; 8 bases are a match to TRBD1. The trim removed 3 bases at V and 8 bases at J, leaving 8 bases unmatched. Germline V gives CDR1 LNHDA, CDR2 SQIVND (reference sequence). The CDR3 consists of 14 residues. CDR3 in amino acids: CASSMSDRDRGYTF. CDR3 sequence (DNA): TGTGCCAGTAGTATGTCGGACAGGGATAGGGGCTACACCTTC.

This chain connects TRBV28 to TRBJ2-7; D gene uncertain. V lost 3 bases, J lost 2 bases, and 8 bases lay in between. Germline V gene data show CDR1 as MDHEN and CDR2 as SYDVKM. There are 13 residues in the CDR3. As DNA, the CDR3 is TGTGCCAGCAGTTTGGTTTGGGCCTACGAGCAGTACTTC. Residues: CASSLVWAYEQYF. Full variable domain (missing parts from reference TRBV28 and TRBJ2-7): DVKVTQSSRYLVKRTGEKVFLECVQDMDHENMFWYRQDPGLGLRLIYFSYDVKMKEKGDIPEGYSVSREKKERFSLILESASTNQTSMYLCASSLVWAYEQYFGPGTRLTVT.

In this sample, this clone turned up once. The gene calls are TRBV7-2 and TRBJ2-5, with D possibly being TRBD1 (5 bases). Germline CDR1 reads SGHTA; CDR2 reads FQGNSA. Trimming stripped 7 bases from V and 2 bases from J, with 14 bases between. This CDR3 spans 14 amino acids. The CDR3 loop is CASTHIAGQETQYF. The CDR3 DNA is TGTGCCAGCACCCACATAGCAGGGCAAGAGACCCAGTACTTC.

The chain couples TRBV7-8 to TRBJ2-1; 8 nucleotides align to TRBD2. Germline CDR1 SGHVS, CDR2 FQNEAQ. Trimming took 4 bases from V and 0 from J; bases not matched to a gene: 8. This CDR3 region has 17 residues. CDR3 amino acids: CASSSRSGASSYNEQFF. CDR3 in DNA: TGTGCCAGCAGCTCACGTAGCGGGGCGAGCTCCTACAATGAGCAGTTCTTC.

The chain recombines TRBV6-1 with TRBJ2-5; D is tentatively TRBD1 or TRBD2 (6 bases each). The CDR3 loop spans 13 amino acids. Trimming cost V 6 bases and J 4 bases, with 12 bases left between them. Germline CDR1 and CDR2: MNHNS and SASEGT. CDR3 sequence reads: CASREGVAETQYF. DNA for the CDR3: TGTGCCAGCAGGGAGGGGGTGGCAGAGACCCAGTACTTC.

The V call is TRBV28, the J call TRBJ2-7; no clear D gene. The CDR3 spans 12 residues. V was shortened by 2 bases and J by 4 bases, with 6 bases between the two germline ends. In germline, CDR1 is MDHEN, CDR2 SYDVKM. CDR3 loop: CASSLGTYEQYF. The CDR3 DNA is TGTGCCAGCAGTTTAGGAACTTACGAGCAGTACTTC.

The chain couples TRBV11-2 to TRBJ2-7, with 11 bases lining up with TRBD2. With V trimmed by 5 bases and J by 2 bases, 8 bases remained unmatched. CDR3 size: 16 residues. Germline V gene data show CDR1 as SGHAT and CDR2 as FQNNGV. CDR3 DNA sequence: TGTGCCAGCAGCCCGCCACTAGCGGGAGCCCCCTACGAGCAGTACTTC. Protein: CASSPPLAGAPYEQYF.

This CDR3 reads CASSFPGLAGVEQYF. The CDR3 nucleotides are TGTGCCAGCAGCTTTCCGGGACTAGCGGGGGTCGAGCAGTACTTC. This sequence joins TRBV5-5 and TRBJ2-7, with 14 bases matching TRBD2. Per germline, CDR1 SGHKS and CDR2 YYEKEE (reference sequence). Trimming removed 2 bases from V and 6 bases from J; junction bases left unmatched: 4. The CDR3 is 15 amino acids.

The rearrangement links TRBV27 to TRBJ1-3; 9 nucleotides agree with TRBD1. Germline lookup yields CDR1 MNHEY and CDR2 SMNVEV (reference sequence). This CDR3 is 14 amino acids long. V shed 6 bases, J shed 4 bases, and the junction held 4 bases outside the gene matches. This chain's CDR3 is CASSGTGLGNTIYF. CDR3 in DNA: TGTGCCAGCAGCGGGACAGGGTTAGGAAACACCATATATTTT.

The chain's CDR3 is CSVVRGSEAFF. CDR3 in DNA: TGCAGCGTTGTCAGGGGGTCTGAAGCTTTCTTT. The chain uses TRBV29-1 and TRBJ1-1; 7 bases are shared with TRBD1. The CDR3 has 11 amino acids. The trim removed 4 bases at V and 6 bases at J, leaving 2 bases unmatched. Germline assignment: CDR1 SQVTM and CDR2 ANQGSEA. Variable domain in full (rest from reference TRBV29-1 and TRBJ1-1): SAVISQKPSRDICQRGTSLTIQCQVDSQVTMMFWYRQQPGQSLTLIATANQGSEATYESGFVIDKFPISRPNLTFSTLTVSNMSPEDSSIYLCSVVRGSEAFFGQGTRLTVV.

V gene TRBV6-6 combines with J gene TRBJ2-2; D uncertain. V lost 3 bases, J lost 0 bases, and 11 bases lay in between. Germline assignment: CDR1 MNHNY and CDR2 SVGAGI (reference sequence). The CDR3 runs to 16 residues. The CDR3, as DNA: TGTGCCAGCAGTTATACCCAGTCTGCGAACACCGGGGAGCTGTTTTTT. It translates to CASSYTQSANTGELFF.

The rearrangement joins TRBV6-1 to TRBJ2-3; tentative D call: TRBD1 (5 bases). V lost 6 bases to trimming and J lost 4 bases, with 17 bases between them. Germline V gene sequence: CDR1 MNHNS, CDR2 SASEGT. The CDR3 totals 15 residues. The CDR3 reads CASRKGQGWADTQYF. CDR3 in DNA: TGTGCCAGCAGGAAGGGTCAGGGTTGGGCAGATACGCAGTATTTT.

The V gene is TRBV5-1, the J gene TRBJ1-1; D is unclear. Germline V lookup: CDR1 SGHRS, CDR2 YFSETQ. The CDR3 covers 13 residues. Trimming removed 1 base at V and 7 bases at J, with 11 bases between. In DNA, the CDR3 is TGCGCCAGCAGCTTGTTGGGGTCGGGTGAAGCTTTCTTT. Translated: CASSLLGSGEAFF.

Here the CDR3 reads CASAEDHNQPQHF. The CDR3 DNA follows: TGTGCCAGTGCCGAGGACCACAATCAGCCCCAGCATTTT. The chain joins TRBV19 to TRBJ1-5; D remains unclear. V lost 8 bases to trimming and J lost 3 bases, with 11 bases between them. Germline-derived CDR1 and CDR2 are LNHDA and SQIVND (reference sequence). The CDR3 loop spans 13 amino acids.

The chain couples TRBV6-1 to TRBJ2-7, with TRBD1 as a possible D gene (6 bases). The CDR3 runs to 13 residues. V was trimmed by 6 bases and J by 3 bases, leaving 12 bases between them. Looked up from germline, CDR1 is MNHNS and CDR2 is SASEGT. The CDR3 nucleotides are TGTGCCAGCAGCATCACAGGGATCTACGAGCAGTACTTC. It encodes CASSITGIYEQYF.

This chain links TRBV7-2 with TRBJ2-6; 8 nucleotides agree with TRBD1. The CDR3 has 17 amino acids. Germline CDR1 is SGHTA and CDR2 is FQGNSA. V was pared by 4 bases and J by 1 base, with 6 bases of the junction left unmatched. The CDR3 DNA sequence: TGTGCCAGCAGCTCGCGTACAGGGGGATCTGGGGCCAACGTCCTGACTTTC. This translates into CASSSRTGGSGANVLTF.

This rearrangement joins TRBV9 to TRBJ1-1; 7 bases map to TRBD1. Germline CDR1 and CDR2: SGDLS and YYNGEE. Losses at the gene ends were 4 bases for V and 7 bases for J; bases not matched to a gene: 7. The CDR3 contains 13 residues. In nucleotides, the CDR3 is TGTGCCAGCAGCACCCGACAGGGAAGTGAAGCTTTCTTT. Its protein is CASSTRQGSEAFF. Complete variable domain (other parts from reference TRBV9 and TRBJ1-1): DSGVTQTPKHLITATGQRVTLRCSPRSGDLSVYWYQQSLDQGLQFLIQYYNGEERAKGNILERFSAQQFPDLHSELNLSSLELGDSALYFCASSTRQGSEAFFGQGTRLTVV.

This chain connects TRBV28 to TRBJ2-5; D perhaps matches TRBD2 (6 bases). The CDR3 is 16 residues long. V lost 1 base, J lost 2 bases, and 14 bases lay in between. CDR1 is MDHEN, CDR2 SYDVKM, per germline. The CDR3, as DNA: TGTGCCAGCAGTTTATTTTCGGGGGTTTTGCAAGAGACCCAGTACTTC. It yields the protein CASSLFSGVLQETQYF.

The chain is built from TRBV6-6 and TRBJ2-3; maybe TRBD1 (5 bases). The CDR3 has 13 amino acids. Germline CDR1 MNHNY, CDR2 SVGAGI (reference sequence). The V end lost 7 bases, the J end lost 3 bases, and 11 bases lay between the germline ends. CDR3 nucleotides: TGTGCCAGCAATGGCAGGGCTACAGATACGCAGTATTTT. Translating it yields CASNGRATDTQYF.

The chain links TRBV6-1 to TRBJ2-7; D is undetermined. CDR3 length: 14 residues. Trimming cost V 9 bases and J 1 base, with 16 bases left between them. Germline CDR1 reads MNHNS; CDR2 reads SASEGT. The CDR3 reads CASDRVQRSYEQYF. The CDR3 DNA follows: TGTGCCAGTGACCGGGTTCAAAGATCCTACGAGCAGTACTTC.

Here the CDR3 DNA reads TGTGCCAGCAGAAGGGACAGAGAACACGGCGGCTACACCTTC. It codes for CASRRDREHGGYTF. This chain links TRBV6-5 with TRBJ1-2, with 7 bases identical to TRBD1. CDR1 and CDR2 from the germline V gene are MNHEY and SVGAGI. This CDR3 region has 14 residues. V shed 6 bases, J shed 8 bases, and the junction held 12 bases outside the gene matches.